The rows below give T cell receptor beta chains drawn from one sample of a study of T cell changes during pregnancy in multiple sclerosis. TCRdb's copy holds only in-frame clones and misses some; the assay was immunoSEQ multiplex PCR. The sample has around 56,000 clones; roughly nine tenths are singletons. The sequenced sample was CD4+ T cells from peripheral blood mononuclear cells, obtained in the first trimester of pregnancy. The source of these receptors is a female donor with multiple sclerosis, enrolled in a pregnancy study. CDR3s include the opening cysteine and the closing phenylalanine or tryptophan. D genes are given only for firm matches.

>TRBV29-1|TRBJ2-6|-
TGCAGCGTATCATTCTCTGGGGCCAACGTCCTGACTTTC
CSVSFSGANVLTF
>TRBV7-9|TRBJ2-7|TRBD2
TGTGCCAGCCCCCCACTACTAGCGGGGGAGATCGACGAGCAGTACTTC
CASPPLLAGEIDEQYF
>TRBV4-3|TRBJ2-6|TRBD2
TGCGCCAGCAGCCAAGGAGGGCGGGGGGGGAAAGGGGCCAACGTCCTGACTTTC
CASSQGGRGGKGANVLTF
>TRBV6-6|TRBJ2-1|TRBD2
TGTGCCAGCAGTTACTCGGGACTAGCGGGGGAGCAGTTCTTC
CASSYSGLAGEQFF
>TRBV19|TRBJ2-1|-
TGTGCCAGTAGTCATTACAGGGATGAGCAGTTCTTC
CASSHYRDEQFF
>TRBV7-2|TRBJ2-3|-
TGTGCCAGCAGCCCACAATTGGGGCCTCCTAGCACAGATACGCAGTATTTT
CASSPQLGPPSTDTQYF
>TRBV29-1|TRBJ2-1|TRBD2
TGCAGCGTTGACGAGCGGGGGTACAATGAGCAGTTCTTC
CSVDERGYNEQFF
>TRBV7-2|TRBJ1-2|TRBD1
TGTGCCAGCACCCCGGGCAGGGGGAGGCATGGCTACACCTTC
CASTPGRGRHGYTF
>TRBV30|TRBJ2-7|-
TGTGCCTGGAACGCAGGGATGGCCTACGAGCAGTACTTC
CAWNAGMAYEQYF
>TRBV7-2|TRBJ1-1|TRBD1
TGTGCCAGCAGCTCCCAGGGGCAGGGGGTCACTGAAGCTTTCTTT
CASSSQGQGVTEAFF